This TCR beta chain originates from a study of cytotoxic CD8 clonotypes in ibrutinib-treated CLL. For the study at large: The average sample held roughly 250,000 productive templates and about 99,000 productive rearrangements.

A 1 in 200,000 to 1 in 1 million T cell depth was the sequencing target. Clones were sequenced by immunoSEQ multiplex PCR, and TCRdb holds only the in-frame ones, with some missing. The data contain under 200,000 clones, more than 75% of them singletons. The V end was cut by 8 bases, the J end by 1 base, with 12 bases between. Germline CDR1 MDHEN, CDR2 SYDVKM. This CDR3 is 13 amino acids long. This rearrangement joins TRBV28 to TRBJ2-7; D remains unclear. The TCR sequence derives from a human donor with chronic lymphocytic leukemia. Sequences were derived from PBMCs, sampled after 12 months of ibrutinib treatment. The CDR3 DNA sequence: TGTGCCAGCGGTCCCAGACCTTCCTACGAGCAGTACTTC. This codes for CASGPRPSYEQYF.